This T cell receptor (beta chain) was documented in a study of blood T cells in healthy people across ages. Notes on the study in general: Possibly confounding the expanded clonotype changes was the fact that donor CMV status was unknown.

Notes on this clonotype: Its antigen remains unknown.

Germline assignment: CDR1 SGHTA and CDR2 FQGNSA. V lost 5 bases to trimming and J lost 8 bases; unmatched junction nucleotides: 8. The CDR3 totals 14 residues. The use of a sample-barcoded 5' primer and a J-beta primer mix characterized a second PCR of roughly 6 to 11 cycles. Every individual sample yielded 3 million or more paired-end reads (each containing CDR3). Using its own MiXCR run on the 5' RACE reads, TCRdb lists one record per CDR3 protein. The sample consists of approximately 960,000 distinct CDR3 sequences, 29% of them appearing once. In addition, the sample was reused for a study of T cells of mothers and their children. As reported in that work: No clones detected were persistent microchimeric T cell clones.

This sequence joins TRBV7-2 and TRBJ1-2; 10 nucleotides agree with TRBD1. The receptor was isolated from a woman between 40 and 50 years old in good health. Sequencing input: blood. CDR3 in amino acids: CASSGTGALGGYTF. The CDR3 DNA follows: TGTGCCAGCAGCGGGACAGGGGCCTTGGGCGGCTACACCTTC.